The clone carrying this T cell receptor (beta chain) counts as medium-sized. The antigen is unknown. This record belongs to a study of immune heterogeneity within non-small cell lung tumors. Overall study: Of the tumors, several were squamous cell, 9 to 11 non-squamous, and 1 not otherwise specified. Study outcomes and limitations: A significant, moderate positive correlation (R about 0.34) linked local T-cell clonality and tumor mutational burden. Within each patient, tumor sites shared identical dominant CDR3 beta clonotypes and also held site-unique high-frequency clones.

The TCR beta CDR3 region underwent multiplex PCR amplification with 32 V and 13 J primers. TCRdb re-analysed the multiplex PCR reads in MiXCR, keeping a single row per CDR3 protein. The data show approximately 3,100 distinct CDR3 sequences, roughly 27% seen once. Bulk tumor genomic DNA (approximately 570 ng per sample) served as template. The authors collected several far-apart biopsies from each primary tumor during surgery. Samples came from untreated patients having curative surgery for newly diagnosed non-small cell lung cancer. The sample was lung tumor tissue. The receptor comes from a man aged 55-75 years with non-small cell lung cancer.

DNA of the CDR3: TGTGCCAGCAGCTTGAGGACAGGTGCCTACGAGCAGTACTTC. This gives the protein CASSLRTGAYEQYF. The chain carries TRBV11-2 and TRBJ2-7; 7 bases are a match to TRBD1. From germline, CDR1 is SGHAT and CDR2 FQNNGV. The CDR3 sequence is 14 residues long. With V trimmed by 3 bases and J by 2 bases, 4 bases remained unmatched.